The sequence of this T cell receptor beta chain was determined in a study of T cells in tuberculosis. The germline V gene encodes CDR1 GTSNPN and CDR2 SVGIG (reference sequence). The V and J ends lost 3 bases and 4 bases respectively, with 18 bases between them. CDR3 length: 15 residues. Clones were sequenced by immunoSEQ multiplex PCR, and TCRdb holds only the in-frame ones, with some missing. Of about 25,000 clones in the sample, over 95% were seen once. Sequencing was performed on PBMCs. The chain combines TRBV30 with TRBJ1-1; D may be TRBD1 (5 bases). This TCR derives from a donor between 5 and 29 years old with latent tuberculosis or without tuberculosis infection. For the CDR3, the DNA is TGTGCCTGGAGGCCCCTTGCGGGGCGGAGCACTGAAGCTTTCTTT. It specifies CAWRPLAGRSTEAFF.